This record concerns one T cell receptor (beta chain) sequence. Original processing notes: How many nucleated cells were present was estimated from reference gene primer amplification. Sequenced by immunoSEQ multiplex PCR; TCRdb stores in-frame clones only, minus some. For V, J and clone size, that table is used; D and trimming come from the DNA. The repertoire holds over 110,000 clones, with 81% as singletons. V lost 3 bases, J lost 2 bases, and 5 bases stayed unmatched. The CDR3 contains 15 residues. Per the germline V gene, CDR1 is MGHDK and CDR2 is SYGVNS. This entry comes from a study of blood T cell repertoires in COVID-19. On the study more broadly: Both acute and convalescent COVID-19 samples were obtained from the United States, Italy and Spain. Sources were T cells, B-cell-depleted T cells, or PBMCs; the material itself was cDNA or gDNA.

Sequences were obtained from peripheral blood. This TCR was sampled from a human donor in a cohort sampled during active COVID-19. The rearrangement joins TRBV25-1 to TRBJ2-5; 8 nucleotides line up with TRBD2. CDR3 sequence reads: CASSEVAGTQETQYF. The CDR3 DNA reads TGTGCCAGCAGTGAGGTAGCGGGGACGCAAGAGACCCAGTACTTC.